The 17 T cell receptor beta chains in this list originate from one sample, sequenced in a study of cytomegalovirus exposure and HLA in healthy donors. Both 60 Vbeta primers and 13 Jbeta primers went into the PCR. The method was immunoSEQ multiplex PCR; TCRdb's version includes in-frame clones alone and lacks a portion of them. The profile shows some 200,000 clones, over 75% of them singletons. The specimen sequenced was PBMCs. These receptors originate from a man aged 45-65 years in good health and CMV-seronegative.

This clone was counted only a few times. V and J are TRBV7-9 and TRBJ2-5; D gene ambiguous. V lost 3 bases, J lost 0 bases, and 8 bases lay in between. Germline V gene lookup returns CDR1 SEHNR and CDR2 FQNEAQ (reference sequence). The CDR3 covers 14 residues. CDR3 DNA: TGTGCCAGCAGCTTCCAGGTAAACCAAGAGACCCAGTACTTC. Protein product: CASSFQVNQETQYF.

This clone was recorded a few times. The chain has TRBV2 and TRBJ1-1; 7 bases match TRBD1. The CDR3 contains 14 residues. Losses at the gene ends were 5 bases for V and 7 bases for J; bases not matched to a gene: 10. From germline, CDR1 is SNHLY and CDR2 FYNNEI. The CDR3: CASSRDRDGDEAFF. CDR3 sequence (DNA): TGTGCCAGCAGTCGAGACAGGGATGGGGATGAAGCTTTCTTT.

The genes are TRBV4-3 and TRBJ2-7; unclear D gene. The ends were cut back, 6 bases at V and 6 bases at J, with 15 bases in the middle. The length of the CDR3 is 13 residues. Per the germline V gene, CDR1 is LGHNA and CDR2 is YSLEER. CDR3 sequence: CASSQDGRSEQYF. In nucleotides, the CDR3 is TGCGCCAGCAGTCAGGATGGGCGCTCCGAGCAGTACTTC.

The gene calls are TRBV7-2 and TRBJ1-1; possible D gene TRBD1, 6 bases. The V and J ends lost 3 bases and 0 bases respectively, with 11 bases between them. Per the germline V gene, CDR1 is SGHTA and CDR2 is FQGNSA. The CDR3 is 15 residues long. The CDR3 reads CASSFFAGVNTEAFF. The CDR3 DNA sequence: TGTGCCAGCAGCTTTTTTGCAGGGGTGAACACTGAAGCTTTCTTT.

The chain employs TRBV12-5 and TRBJ2-1; maybe TRBD2 (5 bases). The V and J ends lost 0 bases and 9 bases respectively, with 6 bases between them. Per germline, CDR1 LGHNT and CDR2 FRNRAP. This CDR3 is 12 amino acids long. CDR3 region: CASGLVRGEQFF. In nucleotides, the CDR3 is TGTGCTAGTGGTTTGGTACGGGGTGAGCAGTTCTTC.

The chain combines TRBV19 with TRBJ1-1, with D possibly matching TRBD1 (5 bases). This CDR3 has 10 residues. V shed 8 bases and J shed 10 bases, with 11 bases lying between them. CDR1 is LNHDA, CDR2 SQIVND, per germline (reference sequence). The CDR3 here is CASEAGRAFF. CDR3 DNA: TGTGCCAGTGAAGCAGGGCGAGCTTTCTTT.

The CDR3 DNA sequence: TGTGCCTGGAGTCCGGGACTAGAGACCCAGTACTTC. The encoded protein is CAWSPGLETQYF. V is TRBV30 and J is TRBJ2-5, with D possibly being TRBD2 (6 bases). CDR1 and CDR2 (germline): GTSNPN, SVGIG (reference sequence). Trimming pared 2 bases from V and 4 bases from J, leaving 8 bases between. The CDR3 has 12 amino acids.

V and J are TRBV18 and TRBJ1-3, with 8 bases lining up with TRBD1. Per the germline V gene, CDR1 is KGHSH and CDR2 is LQKENI. This CDR3 contains 16 residues. The trim removed 2 bases at V and 11 bases at J, leaving 14 bases unmatched. In DNA form, the CDR3 reads TGTGCCAGCTCACCAAAAACTATGGACAGGGCGAGTTCCATATATTTT. Amino acids: CASSPKTMDRASSIYF. The full variable domain, completed using reference TRBV18 and TRBJ1-3, is NAGVMQNPRHLVRRRGQEARLRCSPMKGHSHVYWYRQLPEEGLKFMVYLQKENIIDESGMPKERFSAEFPKEGPSILRIQQVVRGDSAAYFCASSPKTMDRASSIYFGEGSWLTVV.

This sequence joins TRBV7-9 and TRBJ2-1, with a tentative D call TRBD2 (6 bases). This CDR3 has 15 residues. Trimming left V 5 bases short and J 3 bases short, with 14 bases between. Looked up from germline, CDR1 is SEHNR and CDR2 is FQNEAQ (reference sequence). CDR3 amino acids: CASSPRAGHYNEQFF. The CDR3 DNA follows: TGTGCCAGCAGCCCCAGGGCGGGGCACTACAATGAGCAGTTCTTC.

Worth noting for this clone: Mismatch with germline at one junction end may stem from a read error. The chain combines TRBV7-9 with TRBJ1-2; TRBD1 matches at 8 bases. Germline CDR1 and CDR2: SEHNR and FQNEAQ (reference sequence). The CDR3 length is 14 residues. CDR3 in DNA: TGTTCCAGCAGCTTAGCCGGACAGGGTCATGGCTACACCTTC. It yields the protein CSSSLAGQGHGYTF.

The chain combines TRBV10-3 with TRBJ2-1, with a tentative D call TRBD2 (6 bases). CDR1 ENHRY and CDR2 SYGVKD come from the germline V gene. This CDR3 is built from 18 residues. V was pared by 4 bases and J by 6 bases, with 25 bases between. The CDR3 loop is CAISGPGDVLLRGNEQFF. The CDR3 bases are TGTGCCATCAGTGGGCCGGGGGACGTTCTTCTTAGGGGCAATGAGCAGTTCTTC.

This chain connects TRBV10-3 to TRBJ2-2, with D perhaps TRBD1 (6 bases). Deletions cut 0 bases from V and 2 bases from J, with 7 bases between. CDR1 and CDR2 (germline): ENHRY, SYGVKD. The CDR3 consists of 15 residues. The CDR3 loop is CAISESTGNTGELFF. In nucleotides, the CDR3 is TGTGCCATCAGTGAGTCGACAGGCAACACCGGGGAGCTGTTTTTT.

V is TRBV6-1 and J is TRBJ2-3; possible D gene TRBD1, 5 bases. The germline V gene has CDR1 MNHNS and CDR2 SASEGT. The CDR3 is 12 residues long. Trimming took 3 bases from V and 4 from J, leaving 5 bases between them. The CDR3 protein is CASSETADTQYF. The CDR3 DNA sequence: TGTGCCAGCAGTGAGACAGCAGATACGCAGTATTTT.

This chain links TRBV6-5 with TRBJ1-6; D not certain. Deletions cut 4 bases from V and 4 bases from J, with 5 bases between. CDR3 size: 13 residues. The germline CDR1 and CDR2 sequences are MNHEY and SVGAGI. For the CDR3, the DNA is TGTGCCAGCAGTTCGGGGTATAATTCACCCCTCCACTTT. Translating it yields CASSSGYNSPLHF.

This clone appeared a few times. The chain joins TRBV27 to TRBJ1-3; D uncertain. The CDR3 spans 16 residues. Germline V gene sequence: CDR1 MNHEY, CDR2 SMNVEV (reference sequence). The ends were cut back, 5 bases at V and 1 base at J, with 15 bases in the middle. CDR3 sequence reads: CASSRVVPGSGNTIYF. The CDR3 DNA is TGTGCCAGCAGTCGAGTCGTTCCCGGTTCTGGAAACACCATATATTTT.

V gene TRBV6-5 combines with J gene TRBJ2-4, with D possibly matching TRBD2 (7 bases). V lost 6 bases and J lost 0, with 12 bases in between. The V gene's germline CDR1 is MNHEY and CDR2 SVGAGI. CDR3 length: 15 amino acids. CDR3 in DNA: TGTGCCAGCAGCAGGGGAGGGGTAGCCAAAAACATTCAGTACTTC. Residues: CASSRGGVAKNIQYF.

The chain links TRBV30 to TRBJ1-2, with 9 bases aligning to TRBD1. The germline V gene has CDR1 GTSNPN and CDR2 SVGIG (reference sequence). J lost 6 bases, V lost 5 bases, and 7 bases had no gene match. CDR3 length: 13 amino acids. The CDR3 loop is CAWGTGKGDGYTF. In DNA, the CDR3 is TGTGCCTGGGGGACAGGGAAAGGGGATGGCTACACCTTC.